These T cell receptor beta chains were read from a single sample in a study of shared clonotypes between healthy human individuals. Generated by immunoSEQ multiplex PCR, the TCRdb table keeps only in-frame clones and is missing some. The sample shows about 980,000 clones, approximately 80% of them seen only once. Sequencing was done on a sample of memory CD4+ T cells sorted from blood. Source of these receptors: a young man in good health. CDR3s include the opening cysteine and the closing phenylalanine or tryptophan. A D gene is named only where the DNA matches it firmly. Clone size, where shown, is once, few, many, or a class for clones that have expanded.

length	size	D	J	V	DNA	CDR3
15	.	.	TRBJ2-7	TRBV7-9	TGTGCCAGCAGCTTAAGACACCAGTACGGGGGCGAGCAGTACTTC	CASSLRHQYGGEQYF
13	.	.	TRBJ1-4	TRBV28	TGTGCCAGCACCCGGGGGGTCGGGGAAAAACTGTTTTTT	CASTRGVGEKLFF
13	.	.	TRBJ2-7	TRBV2	TGTGCCAGCAGTGAAGAAAGGTACAGGGGAGGAGGCTTC	CASSEERYRGGGF
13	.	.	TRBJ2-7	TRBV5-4	TGTGCCAGCAGCTTGGGACTAGTGTACGAGCAGTACTTC	CASSLGLVYEQYF
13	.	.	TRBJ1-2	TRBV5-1	TGCGCCAGCAGCTTAGGGGACGGGGCTGGCTACACCTTC	CASSLGDGAGYTF
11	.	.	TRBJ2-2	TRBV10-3	TGTGCCATCAGCGCAGGCAAGGAGCTGTTTTTT	CAISAGKELFF
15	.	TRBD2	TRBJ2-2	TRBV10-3	TGTGCCAGCCGTAGTTCTAGCGGAAATACCGGGGAGCTGTTTTTT	CASRSSSGNTGELFF
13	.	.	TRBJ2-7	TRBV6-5	TGTGCCAGCGGGCGGGGGCTGGCCTACGAGCAGTACTTC	CASGRGLAYEQYF
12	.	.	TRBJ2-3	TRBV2	TGTGCCAGCAGATCGAGCACAGATACGCAGTATTTT	CASRSSTDTQYF
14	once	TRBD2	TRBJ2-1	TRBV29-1	TGCAGCGTTGTAGGACTAGTAGGTTACAATGAGCAGTTCTTC	CSVVGLVGYNEQFF
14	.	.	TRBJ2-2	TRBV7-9	TGTGCCAGCAGCTTAGATGGGAACACCGGGGAGCTGTTTTTT	CASSLDGNTGELFF
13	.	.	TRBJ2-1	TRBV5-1	TGCGCCAGCAAACCCCGACACGGGGATGAGCAGTTCTTC	CASKPRHGDEQFF
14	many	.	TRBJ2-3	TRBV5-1	TGCGCCAGCAGCTTGGATTCGATCACAGATACGCAGTATTTT	CASSLDSITDTQYF
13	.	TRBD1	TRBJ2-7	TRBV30	TGTGCCGGAGAGGAGTCAGGGGGCAGCGAGCAGTACTTC	CAGEESGGSEQYF
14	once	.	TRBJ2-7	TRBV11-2	TGTGCCAGCAGATACAAAGACAGCGCCTACGAGCAGTACTTC	CASRYKDSAYEQYF
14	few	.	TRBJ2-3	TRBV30	TGTGCCTGGAGTTCGACTAGTGGTAAGAATACGCAGTATTTT	CAWSSTSGKNTQYF
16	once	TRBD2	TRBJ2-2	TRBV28	TGTGCCAGCAGTCCTGCGGGACTAGTCGGGACCGGGGAGCTGTTTTTT	CASSPAGLVGTGELFF
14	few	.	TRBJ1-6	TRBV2	TGTGCCAGCAGGTCCAGCTCGGGGAACTCACCCCTCCACTTT	CASRSSSGNSPLHF
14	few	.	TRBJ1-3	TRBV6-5	TGTGCCAGCAGTTACACCGGCAGGGAGGACACCATATATTTT	CASSYTGREDTIYF
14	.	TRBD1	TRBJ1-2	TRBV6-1	TGTGCCAGCAGTGAAGACAGGGGGACCTATGGCTACACCTTC	CASSEDRGTYGYTF
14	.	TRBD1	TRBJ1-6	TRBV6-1	TGTGCCAGCAGCTTAGGCAGGGGGAATTCACCCCTCCACTTT	CASSLGRGNSPLHF